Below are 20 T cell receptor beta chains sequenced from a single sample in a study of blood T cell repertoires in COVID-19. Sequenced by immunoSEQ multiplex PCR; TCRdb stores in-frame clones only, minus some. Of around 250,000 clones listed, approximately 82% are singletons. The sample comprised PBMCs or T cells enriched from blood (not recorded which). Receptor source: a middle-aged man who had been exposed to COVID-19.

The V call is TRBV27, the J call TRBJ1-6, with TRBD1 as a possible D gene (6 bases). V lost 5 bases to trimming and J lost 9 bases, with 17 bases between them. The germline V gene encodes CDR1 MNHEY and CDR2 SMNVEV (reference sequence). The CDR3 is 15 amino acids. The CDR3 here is CASSPIPGVTSPLHF. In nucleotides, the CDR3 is TGTGCCAGCAGTCCGATTCCAGGGGTTACTTCACCCCTCCACTTT.

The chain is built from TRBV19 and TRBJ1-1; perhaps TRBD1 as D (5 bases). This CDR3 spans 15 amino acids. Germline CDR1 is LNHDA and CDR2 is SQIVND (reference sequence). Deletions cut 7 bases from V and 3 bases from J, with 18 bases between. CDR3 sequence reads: CASISGPLGYTEAFF. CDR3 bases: TGTGCCAGTATCTCAGGGCCCTTAGGATACACTGAAGCTTTCTTT.

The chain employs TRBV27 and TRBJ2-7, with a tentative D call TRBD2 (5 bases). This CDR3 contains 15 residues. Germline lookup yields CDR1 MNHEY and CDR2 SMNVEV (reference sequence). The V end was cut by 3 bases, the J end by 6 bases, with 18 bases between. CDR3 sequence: CASSFFSGGLSEQYF. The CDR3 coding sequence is TGTGCCAGCAGTTTCTTCTCAGGCGGGCTCTCCGAGCAGTACTTC.

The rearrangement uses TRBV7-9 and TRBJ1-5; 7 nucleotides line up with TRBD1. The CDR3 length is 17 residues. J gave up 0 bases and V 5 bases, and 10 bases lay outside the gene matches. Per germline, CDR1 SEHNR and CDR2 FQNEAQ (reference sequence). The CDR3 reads CASSETYRGNSNQPQHF. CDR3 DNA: TGTGCCAGCAGCGAGACATACAGGGGCAATAGCAATCAGCCCCAGCATTTT.

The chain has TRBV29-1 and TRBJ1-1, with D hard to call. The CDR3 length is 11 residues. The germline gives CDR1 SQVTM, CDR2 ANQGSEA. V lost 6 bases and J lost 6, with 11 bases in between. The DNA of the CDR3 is TGCAGCGTCGGGGATATGGCTGAAGCTTTCTTT. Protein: CSVGDMAEAFF.

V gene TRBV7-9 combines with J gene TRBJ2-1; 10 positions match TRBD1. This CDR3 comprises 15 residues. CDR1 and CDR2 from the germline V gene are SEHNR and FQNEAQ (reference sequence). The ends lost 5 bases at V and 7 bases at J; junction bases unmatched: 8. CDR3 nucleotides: TGTGCCAGCAGCCGGCGACAGGGGGCTTTGAATGAGCAGTTCTTC. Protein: CASSRRQGALNEQFF.

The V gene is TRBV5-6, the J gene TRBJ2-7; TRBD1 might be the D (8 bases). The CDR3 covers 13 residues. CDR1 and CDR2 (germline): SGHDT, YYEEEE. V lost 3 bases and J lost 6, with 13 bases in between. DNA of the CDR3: TGTGCCAGCAGCTCGGACAGGGAGGGCGAGCAGTACTTC. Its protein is CASSSDREGEQYF.

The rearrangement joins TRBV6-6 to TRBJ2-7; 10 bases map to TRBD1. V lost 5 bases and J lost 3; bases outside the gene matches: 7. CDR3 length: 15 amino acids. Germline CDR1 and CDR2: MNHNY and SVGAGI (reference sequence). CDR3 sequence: CASSNRQGADYEQYF. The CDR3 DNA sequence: TGTGCCAGCAGTAACCGACAGGGGGCGGACTACGAGCAGTACTTC.

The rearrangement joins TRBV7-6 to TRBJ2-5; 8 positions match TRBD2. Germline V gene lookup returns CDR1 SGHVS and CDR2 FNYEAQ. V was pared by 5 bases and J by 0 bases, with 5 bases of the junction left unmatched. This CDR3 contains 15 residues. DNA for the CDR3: TGTGCCAGCAGCCCCACTAGCGGACACCAAGAGACCCAGTACTTC. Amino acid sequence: CASSPTSGHQETQYF.

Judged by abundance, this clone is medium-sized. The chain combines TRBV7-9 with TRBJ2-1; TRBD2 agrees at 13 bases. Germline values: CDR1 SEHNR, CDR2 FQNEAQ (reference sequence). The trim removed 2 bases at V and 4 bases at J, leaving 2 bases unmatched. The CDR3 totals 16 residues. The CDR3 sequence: CASSLKGLAGYNEQFF. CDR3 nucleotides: TGTGCCAGCAGCTTAAAGGGACTAGCGGGGTACAATGAGCAGTTCTTC.

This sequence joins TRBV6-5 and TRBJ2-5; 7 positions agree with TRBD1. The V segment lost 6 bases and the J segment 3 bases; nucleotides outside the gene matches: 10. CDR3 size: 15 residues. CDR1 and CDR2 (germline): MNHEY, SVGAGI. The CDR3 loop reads CASRPRRQGKETQYF. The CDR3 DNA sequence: TGTGCCAGCAGACCCAGACGACAGGGTAAAGAGACCCAGTACTTC.

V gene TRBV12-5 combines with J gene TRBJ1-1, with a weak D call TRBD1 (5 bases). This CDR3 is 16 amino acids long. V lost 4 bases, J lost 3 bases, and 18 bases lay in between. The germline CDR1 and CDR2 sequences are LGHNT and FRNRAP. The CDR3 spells CASGSRPGVGDTEAFF. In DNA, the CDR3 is TGTGCTAGTGGTTCCCGACCGGGGGTTGGAGACACTGAAGCTTTCTTT.

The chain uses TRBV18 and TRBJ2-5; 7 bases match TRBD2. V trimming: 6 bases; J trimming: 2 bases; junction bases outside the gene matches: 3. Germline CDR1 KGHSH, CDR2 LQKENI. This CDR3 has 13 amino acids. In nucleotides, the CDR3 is TGTGCCAGCTCTGCGGGGGTACAAGAGACCCAGTACTTC. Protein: CASSAGVQETQYF.

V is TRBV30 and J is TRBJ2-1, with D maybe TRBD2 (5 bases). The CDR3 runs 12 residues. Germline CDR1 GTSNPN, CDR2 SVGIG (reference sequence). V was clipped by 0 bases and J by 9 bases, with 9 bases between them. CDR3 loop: CAWSVQAVEQFF. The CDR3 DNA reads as TGTGCCTGGAGTGTACAAGCGGTTGAGCAGTTCTTC.

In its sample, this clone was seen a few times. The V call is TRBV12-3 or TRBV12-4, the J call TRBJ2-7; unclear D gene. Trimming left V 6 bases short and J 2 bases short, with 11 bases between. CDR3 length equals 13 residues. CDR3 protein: CASRSQQTYEQYF. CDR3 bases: TGTGCCAGCAGGTCACAGCAGACCTACGAGCAGTACTTC.

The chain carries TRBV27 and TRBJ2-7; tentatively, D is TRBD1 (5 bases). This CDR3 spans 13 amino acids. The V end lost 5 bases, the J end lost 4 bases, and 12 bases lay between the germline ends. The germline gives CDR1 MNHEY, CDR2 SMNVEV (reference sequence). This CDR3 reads CASSLTDRYEQYF. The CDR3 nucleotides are TGTGCCAGCAGTCTGACAGACCGGTACGAGCAGTACTTC.

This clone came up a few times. The CDR3 region has the DNA TGCGCCAGCAGCCCTGGGGCTAGGGTCACCGGGGAGCTGTTTTTT. This codes for CASSPGARVTGELFF. J is TRBJ2-2 and V is TRBV5-1; possibly TRBD1 for D (5 bases). The CDR3 is 15 amino acids. V was trimmed by 4 bases and J by 4 bases, leaving 14 bases between them. Germline V gene sequence: CDR1 SGHRS, CDR2 YFSETQ.

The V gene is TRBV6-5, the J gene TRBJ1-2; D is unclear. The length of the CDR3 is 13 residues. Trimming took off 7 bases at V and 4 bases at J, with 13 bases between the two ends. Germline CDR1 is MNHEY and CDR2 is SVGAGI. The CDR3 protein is CASNCTVPYGYTF. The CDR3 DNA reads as TGTGCCAGCAACTGTACAGTCCCCTATGGCTACACCTTC.

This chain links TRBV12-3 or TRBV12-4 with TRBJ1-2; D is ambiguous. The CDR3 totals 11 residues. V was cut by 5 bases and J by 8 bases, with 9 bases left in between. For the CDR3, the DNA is TGTGCCAGCAGTCCGCGCGGGGGCTACACCTTC. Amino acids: CASSPRGGYTF.

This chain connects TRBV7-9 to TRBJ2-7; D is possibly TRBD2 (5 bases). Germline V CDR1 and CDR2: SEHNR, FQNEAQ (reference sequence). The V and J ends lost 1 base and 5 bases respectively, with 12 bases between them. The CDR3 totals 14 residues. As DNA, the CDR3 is TGTGCCAGCAGCTTAGGTCGGGGATTCGACGAGCAGTACTTC. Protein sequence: CASSLGRGFDEQYF.